One T cell receptor (beta chain) is described in this entry. Its antigen remains unknown. The draw for each donor consisted of a single 2.5 ml blood sample. TCRdb reanalyzed the 5' RACE reads and collapses them to one entry per CDR3 protein, without DNA. This sample's clone table lists approximately 330,000 distinct CDR3 sequences. Germline loops: CDR1 SGHRS, CDR2 YFSETQ. The CDR3 length is 12 residues. This sample was included in a study of monozygotic twins with inflammatory bowel disease. Whole-study findings and limits: Backing was not found for a single strong signal or clonotype associated with IBD. Relative to healthy twins, IBD patients had fewer clonotypes in common with others, a gap that was especially apparent with disease activity.

The chain is built from TRBV5-1 and TRBJ2-5; TCRdb's D call, TRBD2, is unchecked because there is no DNA. Input material: blood. The origin of this receptor is a human donor with ulcerative colitis or Crohn's disease, or a healthy co-twin of an affected twin (not recorded which). CDR3 protein: CASSADWETQYF.